This is a list of T cell receptor beta chains from one sample in a study of T cells after yellow fever vaccination. TCRdb independently ran MiXCR on the 5' RACE reads; one entry per CDR3 protein. The data show about 230,000 distinct CDR3 sequences, approximately 6.8% seen once. The source material was CD4+ T cells sorted from PBMCs, sampled on the day of the yellow fever booster vaccination. These receptors were obtained from a man aged 30 to 39 who received the YFV17D yellow fever vaccine. The CDR3 runs from the conserved cysteine through the conserved F or W. D genes are given only for firm matches. Rows give clone size only sometimes, using once, few, many, or a class for an expanded clone.

clone size: many
CDR3 length: 14
J gene: TRBJ1-6
V gene: TRBV7-3
D gene: .
CDR3 protein: CASRQPGEDSPLHF
CDR3 DNA: TGTGCCAGCAGACAGCCGGGGGAAGATTCACCCCTCCACTTT

clone size: .
CDR3 length: 17
J gene: TRBJ2-3
V gene: TRBV11-2
D gene: .
CDR3 protein: CASSLDYRAGGTDTQYF
CDR3 DNA: TGTGCCAGCAGCTTAGATTACAGGGCTGGAGGCACAGATACGCAGTATTTT

clone size: .
CDR3 length: 15
J gene: TRBJ2-7
V gene: TRBV7-8
D gene: TRBD2
CDR3 protein: CASSKGTSASYEQYF
CDR3 DNA: TGTGCCAGCAGCAAGGGGACTAGCGCCTCCTACGAGCAGTACTTC

clone size: few
CDR3 length: 13
J gene: TRBJ1-3
V gene: TRBV7-3
D gene: TRBD1
CDR3 protein: CASSSGQGSTIYF
CDR3 DNA: TGTGCCAGCAGCTCAGGACAGGGAAGCACCATATATTTT

clone size: many
CDR3 length: 13
J gene: TRBJ2-2
V gene: TRBV7-6
D gene: .
CDR3 protein: CASSLSGTGELFF
CDR3 DNA: TGTGCCAGCAGCTTATCCGGCACCGGGGAGCTGTTTTTT

clone size: many
CDR3 length: 15
J gene: TRBJ2-1
V gene: TRBV10-3
D gene: TRBD2
CDR3 protein: CAIRRLAGGGNEQFF
CDR3 DNA: TGTGCCATCAGGAGACTAGCGGGAGGCGGCAATGAGCAGTTCTTC

clone size: many
CDR3 length: 15
J gene: TRBJ2-7
V gene: TRBV28
D gene: .
CDR3 protein: CASSLDGTSEYEQYF
CDR3 DNA: TGTGCCAGCAGTTTAGACGGGACAAGTGAGTACGAGCAGTACTTC

clone size: many
CDR3 length: 15
J gene: TRBJ2-7
V gene: TRBV27
D gene: TRBD2
CDR3 protein: CASSFGRGWAYEQYF
CDR3 DNA: TGTGCCAGCAGTTTTGGGCGGGGGTGGGCCTACGAGCAGTACTTC

clone size: few
CDR3 length: 14
J gene: TRBJ2-6
V gene: TRBV3-1
D gene: .
CDR3 protein: CASSQAPGANVLTF
CDR3 DNA: TGTGCCAGCAGCCAGGCACCTGGGGCCAACGTCCTGACTTTC

clone size: few
CDR3 length: 16
J gene: TRBJ2-2
V gene: TRBV3-1
D gene: TRBD2
CDR3 protein: CASSQLAGAYTGELFF
CDR3 DNA: TGTGCCAGCAGCCAACTAGCGGGAGCGTACACCGGGGAGCTGTTTTTT

clone size: .
CDR3 length: 15
J gene: TRBJ1-6
V gene: TRBV20-1
D gene: TRBD1
CDR3 protein: CSARTPGQDNSPLHF
CDR3 DNA: TGCAGTGCTAGAACCCCCGGACAGGACAATTCACCCCTCCACTTT

clone size: many
CDR3 length: 12
J gene: TRBJ2-1
V gene: TRBV20-1
D gene: TRBD2
CDR3 protein: CSASAGAREQFF
CDR3 DNA: TGCAGTGCTAGTGCGGGAGCAAGGGAGCAGTTCTTC

clone size: .
CDR3 length: 13
J gene: TRBJ2-1
V gene: TRBV19
D gene: .
CDR3 protein: CASSLAPPYEQFF
CDR3 DNA: TGTGCCAGTAGTCTCGCACCGCCCTATGAGCAGTTCTTC

clone size: many
CDR3 length: 14
J gene: TRBJ1-2
V gene: TRBV20-1
D gene: .
CDR3 protein: CSARDAGGNYGYTF
CDR3 DNA: TGCAGTGCTAGAGATGCCGGGGGCAACTATGGCTACACCTTC

clone size: .
CDR3 length: 16
J gene: TRBJ1-5
V gene: TRBV12-5
D gene: .
CDR3 protein: CASGWGQGDSNQPQHF
CDR3 DNA: TGTGCTAGTGGTTGGGGGCAGGGAGATAGCAATCAGCCCCAGCATTTT

clone size: few
CDR3 length: 16
J gene: TRBJ2-3
V gene: TRBV5-1
D gene: TRBD2
CDR3 protein: CASSSGTSGLTDTQYF
CDR3 DNA: TGCGCCAGCAGCTCTGGGACTAGCGGACTCACAGATACGCAGTATTTT

clone size: many
CDR3 length: 14
J gene: TRBJ2-2
V gene: TRBV18
D gene: .
CDR3 protein: CASSSQGNTGELFF
CDR3 DNA: TGTGCCAGCTCATCGCAGGGGAACACCGGGGAGCTGTTTTTT

clone size: many
CDR3 length: 13
J gene: TRBJ2-4
V gene: TRBV10-2
D gene: TRBD1
CDR3 protein: CASSAQGANIQYF
CDR3 DNA: TGCGCCAGCAGTGCTCAGGGGGCAAACATTCAGTACTTC